This entry is about one T cell receptor (beta chain). It has no known antigen specificity. No per-base quality is available; no much larger clone lies one base away. The record originates from a study of a mutant IDH1 vaccine in newly diagnosed glioma (dated by TCRdb to the early 2020s). With regard to the full study: Patients received eight vaccinations in weeks 1, 3, 5, 7, 11, 15, 19 and 23, corresponding to visits V03 through V10. Vaccination began 4-6 weeks after radiotherapy alone, or alongside temozolomide cycles in the chemotherapy-containing groups. Of the 32 patients who were treated, around 62% were male and about 40% were female, and the mean age was around 40 years. Prior to enrollment, patients had been given standard therapy consisting of radiotherapy alone, temozolomide alone, or radiochemotherapy with temozolomide, with the combination given to most patients. Peripheral blood was collected at six visits: V03 (baseline), V05, V07, V10, V12 and V13. Longitudinal TCRB deep sequencing was done for 25 to 30 treated patients, wherever samples were available for exploratory analyses.

The investigation overall reported the following: Availability determined which PBMC samples were chosen for TCRB deep sequencing. According to the authors, sample limitations meant that analyses of patient blood samples could not be reproduced. Changes in the top peripheral T cell clonotypes picked up by TCRB sequencing did not appear to be linked to pseudoprogression. Across multiple MHC alleles, vaccine-induced immune responses were seen in around 93% of patients.

The method was the immunoSEQ multiplex PCR assay. Following the manufacturer's protocol, the hsTCRB Kit was used to amplify rearranged TCR beta chain sequences. An Illumina MiSeq was used to sequence the TCRB libraries. Regarding the original processing steps: The proprietary platform of the kit vendor was used for demultiplexing, trimming and gene mapping. As stored in TCRdb, this immuneACCESS dataset retains in-frame rearrangements with V and J assigned. A fraction of the clones does not appear; measured against another copy, unresolved V genes explain less than half of the discrepancy, and the remainder lacks a known reason. V and J calls and clone size are given by that table; D and trimming were obtained from the DNA. This sample comprises approximately 70,000 clones, nearly 85% of them detected only once. The ten largest make up about an eighth of the sample. V loses 0 bases of germline sequence and J loses 8 bases, and the interval between the two ends is 16 bases. The CDR3 spans 15 residues, from the cysteine through the phenylalanine. Kept here is only the CDR3 DNA, which spans 45 bases and is read in frame from base 1. CDR1 and CDR2 (GTSNPN, SVGIG) derive from the germline V gene (reference sequence).

This specimen's time point label, per the study, means: week 23, last vaccination. Each vaccine dose, consisting of 300 ug of a 20-mer mutant IDH1 peptide in Montanide, was administered subcutaneously with topical imiquimod. Newly diagnosed WHO grade 3 or 4 IDH1-mutant astrocytomas showing loss of nuclear ATRX were present in the donors. The samples were drawn from NOA16, a multicentre, single-arm, open-label phase I trial in Germany that tested a mutant IDH1 peptide vaccine in humans for the first time. The DNeasy Blood and Tissue Kit was used to extract genomic DNA from EDTA blood for TCRB sequencing.

The specimen was PBMCs, collected from a glioma patient whose treatment included an IDH1 peptide vaccine. The TCR comes from a man younger than 35 with glioma. The sequence joins TRBV30 to TRBJ1-4; the D gene is perhaps TRBD1, on 6 matching bases. The nucleotide sequence reads as follows: TGTGCCTGGAGTGTGGGAGGGACAAGTATGGAAAAACTGTTTTTT. Its translation reads: CAWSVGGTSMEKLFF.